The 27 T cell receptor beta chains in this list originate from one sample, sequenced in a study of blood T cell repertoires in COVID-19. Sequenced by immunoSEQ multiplex PCR; TCRdb stores in-frame clones only, minus some. The sample lists approximately 300,000 clones, approximately 88% seen once, with 5% to 5.5% in the top ten. Sample: PBMCs or T cells enriched from blood (not recorded which). The receptors come from a man aged 55 to 70 who had recovered from COVID-19.

This clone was detected a few times. This specimen includes other DNA sequences encoding the same CDR3. This rearrangement joins TRBV5-1 to TRBJ2-5; 10 positions match TRBD1. V was clipped by 0 bases and J by 3 bases; unmatched bases: 2. The CDR3 is made up of 15 amino acids. Per the germline V gene, CDR1 is SGHRS and CDR2 is YFSETQ. CDR3 bases: TGCGCCAGCAGCTTGGGAGGGACAGGGGAAGAGACCCAGTACTTC. Protein product: CASSLGGTGEETQYF.

The V and J genes are TRBV11-3 and TRBJ2-4; 8 bases match TRBD1. V lost 5 bases, J lost 0 bases, and 6 bases stayed unmatched. In germline, CDR1 is SGHNT, CDR2 YENEEA. The CDR3 loop spans 16 amino acids. CDR3 region: CASSLGTGLAKNIQYF. In DNA form, the CDR3 reads TGTGCCAGCAGCCTCGGGACAGGTTTAGCCAAAAACATTCAGTACTTC.

The rearrangement uses TRBV18 and TRBJ1-1, with D perhaps matching TRBD1 (5 bases). The V gene's germline CDR1 is KGHSH and CDR2 LQKENI. Trimming took off 0 bases at V and 5 bases at J, with 16 bases between the two ends. The length of the CDR3 is 16 residues. The CDR3 nucleotides are TGTGCCAGCTCACCACCGGGGCAGGCTGGGGGGACTGAAGCTTTCTTT. The encoded protein is CASSPPGQAGGTEAFF.

In this sample, this clone turned up a few times. Other DNA sequences in this sample translate to the same CDR3. This sequence joins TRBV6-5 and TRBJ1-5, with a possible D match to TRBD1 (5 bases). Germline V gene data show CDR1 as MNHEY and CDR2 as SVGAGI. V lost 2 bases to trimming and J lost 1 base, with 9 bases between them. The CDR3 contains 15 residues. The CDR3 sequence: CASSYRTPSNQPQHF. The CDR3 nucleotides read TGTGCCAGCAGTTACCGGACACCGAGCAATCAGCCCCAGCATTTT.

The J gene is TRBJ2-1, the V gene TRBV28, with 9 positions matching TRBD1. V shed 5 bases, J shed 2 bases, and the junction held 4 bases outside the gene matches. Germline loops: CDR1 MDHEN, CDR2 SYDVKM. The CDR3 totals 15 residues. CDR3 coding DNA: TGTGCCAGCAGTCCAGGACAGGGGCCCTACAATGAGCAGTTCTTC. This gives the protein CASSPGQGPYNEQFF.

The chain carries TRBV7-8 and TRBJ2-1; 16 bases fit TRBD2. Germline CDR1 is SGHVS and CDR2 is FQNEAQ. Trimming at V came to 0 bases and at J to 2 bases, leaving 1 base not matched to a gene. CDR3 size: 18 residues. The CDR3 nucleotides are TGTGCCAGCAGCTTAGCGGGGACTAGCGGGAGGGCCTACAATGAGCAGTTCTTC. Protein sequence: CASSLAGTSGRAYNEQFF.

V usage is TRBV5-6 and J usage is TRBJ2-5; 7 positions match TRBD1. Germline V CDR1 and CDR2: SGHDT, YYEEEE. CDR3 length: 15 residues. Trimming cost V 0 bases and J 4 bases; bases outside gene matches: 6. The CDR3 protein is CASSLVGQRRETQYF. The CDR3 nucleotides are TGTGCCAGCAGCTTGGTGGGACAGAGAAGAGAGACCCAGTACTTC.

The chain carries TRBV28 and TRBJ2-3, with TRBD2 matching 15 bases. V lost 6 bases, J lost 4 bases, and 8 bases stayed unmatched. CDR3 length: 17 amino acids. Germline V gives CDR1 MDHEN, CDR2 SYDVKM. CDR3 in amino acids: CASRSGGLAGGPDTQYF. The CDR3 DNA sequence: TGTGCCAGCAGGTCTGGGGGACTAGCGGGAGGCCCAGATACGCAGTATTTT. Full variable domain (outside the CDR3, taken from reference TRBV28 and TRBJ2-3): DVKVTQSSRYLVKRTGEKVFLECVQDMDHENMFWYRQDPGLGLRLIYFSYDVKMKEKGDIPEGYSVSREKKERFSLILESASTNQTSMYLCASRSGGLAGGPDTQYFGPGTRLTVL.

The chain uses TRBV6-5 and TRBJ1-3; 10 bases are a match to TRBD1. Unmatched junction bases numbered 6, after V lost 4 bases and J lost 9 bases. This CDR3 is built from 14 residues. Germline V CDR1 and CDR2: MNHEY, SVGAGI. The CDR3 nucleotides read TGTGCCAGCAGTTCCCGCCGGACAGGGGGCACCATATATTTT. Translating it yields CASSSRRTGGTIYF.

The chain has TRBV10-1 and TRBJ2-1; 7 positions agree with TRBD1. CDR1 is WNHNN, CDR2 SYGVQD, per germline (reference sequence). This CDR3 is 16 amino acids long. V was pared by 3 bases and J by 14 bases, with 19 bases of the junction left unmatched. DNA of the CDR3: TGCGCCAGCAGTGATCTTTGTGACAGGGAGCCCTGCAAGAAGTTCTTC. Translated, it gives CASSDLCDREPCKKFF.

The chain employs TRBV29-1 and TRBJ2-7; 10 bases agree with TRBD1. The CDR3 has 14 amino acids. The V gene's germline CDR1 is SQVTM and CDR2 ANQGSEA. J lost 0 bases, V lost 4 bases, and 3 bases had no gene match. This CDR3 reads CSVVGTGDSYEQYF. For the CDR3, the DNA is TGCAGCGTTGTGGGGACAGGGGACTCCTACGAGCAGTACTTC.

This chain links TRBV11-2 with TRBJ1-4, with TRBD1 matching 10 bases. Germline CDR1 reads SGHAT; CDR2 reads FQNNGV. CDR3 length equals 14 residues. The junction had 2 bases not matched to a gene; V was cut back by 3 bases and J by 7 bases. The CDR3 nucleotides are TGTGCCAGCAGCTTTGGGACAGGGGTTGAAAAACTGTTTTTT. This sequence encodes CASSFGTGVEKLFF.

The chain combines TRBV11-2 with TRBJ2-7; TRBD2 matches at 9 bases. Germline V gene sequence: CDR1 SGHAT, CDR2 FQNNGV. The CDR3 runs to 15 residues. V lost 5 bases and J lost 2; bases outside the gene matches: 7. CDR3 sequence: CASSPGLASTYEQYF. DNA of the CDR3: TGTGCCAGCAGCCCAGGACTAGCGAGCACCTACGAGCAGTACTTC.

This clone has just one count. The chain links TRBV4-1 to TRBJ2-5; TRBD2 matches 13 bases. V lost 0 bases, J lost 5 bases, and 12 bases stayed unmatched. The length of the CDR3 is 19 residues. Germline loops: CDR1 MGHRA, CDR2 YSYEKL. The chain's CDR3 is CASSQDLPLAGGPGETQYF. The CDR3 bases are TGCGCCAGCAGCCAAGATCTCCCACTAGCGGGAGGGCCCGGTGAGACCCAGTACTTC.

This clone was seen only once. J is TRBJ2-6 and V is TRBV18; weak D call: TRBD1 (6 bases). Trimming pared 2 bases from V and 15 bases from J, leaving 17 bases between. The CDR3 loop spans 14 amino acids. Per germline, CDR1 KGHSH and CDR2 LQKENI. The CDR3 nucleotides read TGTGCCAGCTCACCAACAGGGCCAGTCGCAGACCTGACTTTC. It codes for CASSPTGPVADLTF.

The gene calls are TRBV4-1 and TRBJ2-4; the D gene is possibly TRBD2 (7 bases). V shed 4 bases and J shed 9 bases, with 19 bases lying between them. The CDR3 sequence is 15 residues long. Per the germline V gene, CDR1 is MGHRA and CDR2 is YSYEKL. CDR3 region: CASSPEGGRRVIQYF. The CDR3 coding sequence is TGCGCCAGCAGCCCTGAGGGGGGGCGTCGAGTCATTCAGTACTTC.

V is TRBV9 and J is TRBJ2-2; D uncertain. Germline V gene data show CDR1 as SGDLS and CDR2 as YYNGEE. With 6 bases removed from V and 4 bases from J, the gap between germline ends came to 7 bases. This CDR3 spans 12 amino acids. The CDR3 DNA reads TGTGCCAGCACCGGGTCCACCGGGGAGCTGTTTTTT. Protein: CASTGSTGELFF.

J is TRBJ2-7 and V is TRBV2; tentative D call: TRBD1 (5 bases). CDR1 and CDR2 (germline): SNHLY, FYNNEI. The V and J ends lost 5 bases and 3 bases respectively, with 14 bases between them. CDR3 length equals 14 residues. The DNA of the CDR3 is TGTGCCAGCAGTAGTAGGGGATCGAACTACGAGCAGTACTTC. It encodes CASSSRGSNYEQYF.

The gene calls are TRBV21-1 and TRBJ1-2; the D call TRBD1 from the table was never checked on the DNA. TRBV21-1 is a documented pseudogene. The CDR3 sequence is 14 residues long. CDR3 sequence: CASSSRGFNYGYTF. CDR3 DNA: TGTGCCAGCAGCAGCAGGGGGTTTAACTATGGCTACACCTTC.

CDR3 region: CASSDGQFSGANVLTF. CDR3 nucleotide sequence: TGTGCCAGCAGCGACGGACAGTTCTCTGGGGCCAACGTCCTGACTTTC. The chain combines TRBV5-5 with TRBJ2-6; D possibly corresponds to TRBD1 (6 bases). CDR1 SGHKS and CDR2 YYEKEE come from the germline V gene (reference sequence). The CDR3 runs 16 residues. V gave up 4 bases and J gave up 0 bases, with 11 bases separating them.

The chain is built from TRBV30 and TRBJ2-3; 12 bases align to TRBD2. The CDR3 has 14 residues. The germline V gene encodes CDR1 GTSNPN and CDR2 SVGIG (reference sequence). After removal of 7 bases from V and 6 bases from J, the junction contained 8 bases not matched to a gene. The CDR3 nucleotides are TGTGCCTCGACTAGCGGGAGAGATTGGGATACGCAGTATTTT. It specifies CASTSGRDWDTQYF.

The V and J genes are TRBV7-2 and TRBJ2-5; maybe TRBD2 (5 bases). Germline assignment: CDR1 SGHTA and CDR2 FQGNSA. The V and J ends lost 5 bases and 1 base respectively, with 11 bases between them. This CDR3 spans 14 amino acids. The CDR3 loop reads CASSPRAVQETQYF. For the CDR3, the DNA is TGTGCCAGCAGCCCGCGGGCAGTCCAAGAGACCCAGTACTTC.

The genes are TRBV5-1 and TRBJ2-3; 7 bases line up with TRBD2. Germline loops: CDR1 SGHRS, CDR2 YFSETQ. CDR3 length: 16 residues. Germline trimming cut 2 bases from V and 2 bases from J; bases unmatched to any gene: 8. Here the CDR3 reads CASSFGTTGLTDTQYF. The CDR3 bases are TGCGCCAGCAGCTTTGGGACTACCGGCCTCACAGATACGCAGTATTTT.

The chain is built from TRBV5-6 and TRBJ2-4; possible D gene TRBD1, 6 bases. Per germline, CDR1 SGHDT and CDR2 YYEEEE. Deletions cut 2 bases from V and 2 bases from J, with 11 bases between. The CDR3 extends over 15 amino acids. The chain's CDR3 is CASSFLQGTKNIQYF. The CDR3 DNA sequence: TGTGCCAGCAGCTTCCTACAGGGAACCAAAAACATTCAGTACTTC.

This rearrangement joins TRBV28 to TRBJ2-3, with 10 bases that match TRBD1. CDR3 length equals 16 residues. Germline V CDR1 and CDR2: MDHEN, SYDVKM. J lost 8 bases, V lost 5 bases, and 13 bases had no gene match. This CDR3 reads CASSSQGTGEIGTQYF. The CDR3, as DNA: TGTGCCAGCAGTAGCCAAGGGACAGGGGAAATTGGTACGCAGTATTTT.

The chain joins TRBV5-1 to TRBJ2-7; TRBD2 aligns across 7 bases. The length of the CDR3 is 16 residues. The V and J ends lost 4 bases and 3 bases, in that order; junction bases with no gene match: 13. From germline, CDR1 is SGHRS and CDR2 YFSETQ. The CDR3 is CASSRGTTGEGYEQYF. The CDR3 region has the DNA TGCGCCAGCAGCAGAGGGACTACCGGGGAGGGCTACGAGCAGTACTTC.

The chain's CDR3 is CASSYSGTGSYEQYF. In nucleotides, the CDR3 is TGTGCCAGCAGTTACTCGGGGACAGGATCCTACGAGCAGTACTTC. J is TRBJ2-7 and V is TRBV6-2 or TRBV6-3; 8 bases align to TRBD1. The V gene's germline CDR1 is MNHEY and CDR2 SVGEGT. The CDR3 is made up of 15 amino acids. V lost 0 bases and J lost 1; bases outside the gene matches: 2.